Listed below are T cell receptor beta chains from one sample, sequenced in a study of early T cells in non-severe SARS-CoV-2 infection. TCRdb used MiXCR to reprocess the 5' RACE reads, holding one entry per CDR3 protein. The sample shows tens of thousands of distinct CDR3 sequences, 12% of them seen only once. The sample comprised whole blood. The receptors stem from an adult who was a healthcare worker with PCR-confirmed SARS-CoV-2 infection or an uninfected control (not recorded which). The CDR3 runs from the conserved cysteine through the conserved F or W. A D gene is named only where the DNA matches it firmly. Clone size is not always given. Where it is, it says once, few, many or a class for expanded clones.

.,TRBD2,TRBJ2-7,TRBV28,CASSLIAGAGEQYF,TGTGCCAGCAGTCTGATAGCGGGAGCTGGAGAGCAGTACTTC
few,TRBD2,TRBJ2-3,TRBV27,CASSLWGLAGLEADTQYF,TGTGCCAGCAGTTTATGGGGACTAGCGGGACTGGAGGCAGATACGCAGTATTTT
.,.,TRBJ1-5,TRBV28,CASSLLGRAGQPQHF,TGTGCCAGCAGCCTCCTCGGGAGGGCCGGACAGCCCCAGCATTTT
many,.,TRBJ2-5,TRBV7-2,CASSRPGETQYF,TGTGCCAGCAGCCGCCCAGGAGAGACCCAGTACTTC
few,.,TRBJ1-2,TRBV7-8,CASSLANQIQGRGYGYTF,TGTGCCAGCAGCTTAGCGAATCAAATCCAAGGGAGAGGCTATGGCTACACCTTC
few,TRBD2,TRBJ2-3,TRBV20-1,CSARGLAGVTDTQYF,TGCAGTGCTAGAGGGCTAGCGGGAGTCACAGATACGCAGTATTTT
.,.,TRBJ1-5,TRBV7-9,CASSLGWGAENQPQHF,TGTGCCAGCAGCTTAGGCTGGGGGGCGGAAAATCAGCCCCAGCATTTT
.,.,TRBJ2-3,TRBV6-6,CASSIPGGTDTQYF,TGTGCCAGCAGTATCCCCGGGGGCACAGATACGCAGTATTTT
many,.,TRBJ2-3,TRBV18,CASSLYTDTQYF,TGTGCCAGCTCACTCTACACAGATACGCAGTATTTT
many,.,TRBJ2-2,TRBV6-1,CAVPRWPANTGELFF,TGTGCCGTCCCCCGCTGGCCCGCGAACACCGGGGAGCTGTTTTTT
few,.,TRBJ1-2,TRBV19,CASSIARGHGYTF,TGTGCCAGTAGTATAGCCCGGGGCCATGGCTACACCTTC
few,.,TRBJ1-1,TRBV29-1,CSVNRGNTEAFF,TGCAGCGTTAATCGCGGGAACACTGAAGCTTTCTTT
.,.,TRBJ2-2,TRBV11-1,CASSARTANTGELFF,TGTGCCAGCAGCGCTAGGACAGCGAACACCGGGGAGCTGTTTTTT
.,TRBD2,TRBJ2-1,TRBV12-3/TRBV12-4,CASSLKLAGANEQFF,TGTGCCAGCAGTCTTAAACTAGCGGGGGCCAATGAGCAGTTCTTC